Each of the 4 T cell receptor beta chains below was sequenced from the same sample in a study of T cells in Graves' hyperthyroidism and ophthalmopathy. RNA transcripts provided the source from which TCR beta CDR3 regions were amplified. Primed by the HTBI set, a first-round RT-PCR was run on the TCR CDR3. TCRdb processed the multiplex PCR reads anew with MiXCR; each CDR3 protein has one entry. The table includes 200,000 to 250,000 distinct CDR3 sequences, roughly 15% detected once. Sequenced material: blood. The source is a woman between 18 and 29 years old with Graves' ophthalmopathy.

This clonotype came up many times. CDR3 sequence (DNA): TGTGCCAGCAGGAAACCGGGACTAGCGGGAGGAGGAAACATTCAGTACTTC. Translated: CASRKPGLAGGGNIQYF. The chain combines TRBV12-3 or TRBV12-4 with TRBJ2-4, with 15 bases that match TRBD2. V was clipped by 6 bases and J by 6 bases; unmatched bases: 9. The CDR3 totals 17 residues.

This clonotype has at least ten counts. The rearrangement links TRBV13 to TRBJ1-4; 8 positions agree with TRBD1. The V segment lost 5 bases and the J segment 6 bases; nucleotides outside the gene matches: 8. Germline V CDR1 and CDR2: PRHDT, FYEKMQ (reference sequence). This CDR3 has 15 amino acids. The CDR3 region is CASSIRTGWDEKLFF. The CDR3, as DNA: TGTGCCAGCAGCATTCGGACAGGGTGGGATGAAAAACTGTTTTTT.

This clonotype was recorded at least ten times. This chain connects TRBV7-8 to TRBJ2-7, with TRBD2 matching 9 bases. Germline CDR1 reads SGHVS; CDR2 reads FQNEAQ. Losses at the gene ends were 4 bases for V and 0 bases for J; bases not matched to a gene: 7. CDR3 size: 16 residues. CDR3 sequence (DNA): TGTGCCAGCAGCTCCGTTAGCGGGGGCCCCTCCTACGAGCAGTACTTC. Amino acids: CASSSVSGGPSYEQYF.

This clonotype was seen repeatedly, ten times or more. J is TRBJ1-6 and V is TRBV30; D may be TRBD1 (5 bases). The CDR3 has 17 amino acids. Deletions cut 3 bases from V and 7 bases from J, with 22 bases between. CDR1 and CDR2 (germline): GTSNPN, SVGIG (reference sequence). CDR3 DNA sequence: TGTGCCTGGAGACCTGCCCTGGGCCAGGGTATCAATTCACCCCTCCACTTT. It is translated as CAWRPALGQGINSPLHF.